These 17 T cell receptor beta chains came from one sample sequenced in a study of radiotherapy plus CTLA-4 blockade in lung cancer. Measured with immunoSEQ multiplex PCR; TCRdb has only the in-frame clones, and not every one. The sample records tens of thousands of clones, 79% being singletons. The material sequenced was peripheral blood, taken from a patient treated with radiotherapy plus ipilimumab. These receptor sequences come from a human donor with non-small cell lung cancer who had a complete response to radiotherapy plus ipilimumab.

V gene TRBV4-3 combines with J gene TRBJ2-5; D uncertain. The V and J ends lost 0 bases and 5 bases respectively, with 13 bases between them. The germline gives CDR1 LGHNA, CDR2 YSLEER. The CDR3 sequence is 15 residues long. The CDR3 here is CASSQEHGPGETQYF. The DNA for the CDR3 is TGCGCCAGCAGCCAAGAGCATGGCCCTGGGGAGACCCAGTACTTC.

This sequence joins TRBV2 and TRBJ2-1, with 11 bases fitting TRBD2. Germline V lookup: CDR1 SNHLY, CDR2 FYNNEI. This CDR3 is 13 amino acids long. The J segment lost 6 bases and the V segment lost 7 bases, leaving 2 bases of the junction unmatched. This chain's CDR3 is CASNGLAGNEQFF. The DNA for the CDR3 is TGTGCCAGCAATGGACTAGCGGGCAATGAGCAGTTCTTC.

This CDR3 reads CASSHTGSSGANVLTF. The CDR3 DNA is TGTGCCAGTAGTCATACAGGGAGCTCTGGGGCCAACGTCCTGACTTTC. The rearrangement links TRBV19 to TRBJ2-6; TRBD1 might be the D (6 bases). The CDR3 runs 16 residues. Germline assignment: CDR1 LNHDA and CDR2 SQIVND (reference sequence). V was clipped by 5 bases and J by 0 bases, with 11 bases between them.

A remark on this clone: One end of the junction fails to match germline, which may point to a read error. This chain links TRBV7-7 with TRBJ2-1; tentative D call: TRBD2 (5 bases). The germline V gene encodes CDR1 SSHAT and CDR2 FNYEAQ (reference sequence). This CDR3 has 13 amino acids. The CDR3 reads CASSLEGHNEQFF. The CDR3 DNA follows: TGTGCTAGCAGCTTAGAGGGCCACAATGAGCAGTTCTTC.

The chain is built from TRBV7-8 and TRBJ1-2; D perhaps matches TRBD1 (5 bases). The CDR3 sequence is 11 residues long. The germline V gene has CDR1 SGHVS and CDR2 FQNEAQ. Trimming left V 4 bases short and J 10 bases short, with 10 bases between. The CDR3 is CASSSSGTYTF. In DNA form, the CDR3 reads TGTGCCAGCAGCTCCTCCGGGACCTACACCTTC.

There are a few counts of this clone. The chain couples TRBV7-2 to TRBJ2-7, with no clear D. The CDR3 is 13 amino acids. Germline loops: CDR1 SGHTA, CDR2 FQGNSA. Trimming took off 4 bases at V and 6 bases at J, with 13 bases between the two ends. For the CDR3, the DNA is TGTGCCAGCAGCTCTAGTCCCGGGTTCGAGCAGTACGTC. Translating gives CASSSSPGFEQYV.

The chain uses TRBV13 and TRBJ2-3; D is possibly TRBD2 (5 bases). The CDR3 spans 16 residues. The germline CDR1 and CDR2 sequences are PRHDT and FYEKMQ (reference sequence). The V gene lost 5 bases and the J gene lost 2 bases, with 17 bases spanning the gap. CDR3 residues: CASSTVRGIFTDTQYF. The DNA for the CDR3 is TGTGCCAGCAGCACAGTTCGGGGAATCTTCACAGATACGCAGTATTTT.

The chain has TRBV4-1 and TRBJ1-2; D gene unclear. Per germline, CDR1 MGHRA and CDR2 YSYEKL. V lost 3 bases to trimming and J lost 8 bases, with 13 bases between them. This CDR3 region has 13 residues. In DNA form, the CDR3 reads TGCGCCAGCAGCCAGCACCTCACCCAGGGCTACACCTTC. Its translation: CASSQHLTQGYTF.

V usage is TRBV11-3 and J usage is TRBJ2-2; 8 bases align to TRBD1. The CDR3 runs 16 residues. The germline CDR1 and CDR2 sequences are SGHNT and YENEEA. Trimming removed 5 bases from V and 2 bases from J; junction bases left unmatched: 7. CDR3 nucleotides: TGTGCCAGCAGCGCCCGGGACAGGATTAACACCGGGGAGCTGTTTTTT. The encoded protein is CASSARDRINTGELFF.

CDR3: CASSVTGYIVIDQPQHF. The DNA for the CDR3 is TGTGCCAGCAGTGTCACAGGGTATATAGTCATCGATCAGCCCCAGCATTTT. The J gene is TRBJ1-5, the V gene TRBV2, with a weak D call TRBD1 (6 bases). Germline CDR1 SNHLY, CDR2 FYNNEI. The CDR3 length is 17 residues. V lost 4 bases and J lost 5, with 21 bases in between.

This clone was detected only a few times. The V gene is TRBV25-1, the J gene TRBJ1-4, with D tentatively TRBD1 (6 bases). This CDR3 spans 15 amino acids. Germline V gives CDR1 MGHDK, CDR2 SYGVNS. V lost 1 base and J lost 7, with 13 bases in between. The CDR3 sequence: CASSELLTRGEKLFF. The CDR3 DNA reads as TGTGCCAGCAGTGAATTGCTCACCAGGGGTGAAAAACTGTTTTTT.

The chain is built from TRBV6-5 and TRBJ2-1; D gene unclear. Germline CDR1 MNHEY, CDR2 SVGAGI. This CDR3 is built from 15 residues. V was clipped by 6 bases and J by 1 base, with 13 bases between them. The CDR3 sequence: CASRFTPISYNEQFF. Written as DNA, the CDR3 is TGTGCCAGCAGGTTTACCCCTATATCCTACAATGAGCAGTTCTTC.

CDR3 sequence (DNA): TGTGCCAGCAGTTTCGAGGGGGGCGCCGCCTATGGCTACACCTTC. Residues: CASSFEGGAAYGYTF. J is TRBJ1-2 and V is TRBV28; the D gene is possibly TRBD1 (6 bases). Trimming left V 3 bases short and J 4 bases short, with 15 bases between. The germline V gene encodes CDR1 MDHEN and CDR2 SYDVKM. This CDR3 contains 15 residues.

V usage is TRBV7-2 and J usage is TRBJ2-3, with 12 bases lining up with TRBD2. The CDR3 runs 18 residues. With V trimmed by 1 base and J by 6 bases, 11 bases remained unmatched. The germline V gene encodes CDR1 SGHTA and CDR2 FQGNSA. The CDR3 coding sequence is TGTGCCAGCAGCTTAGTATTTCGGGCTAGCGGGGGGGCGGATACGCAGTATTTT. It specifies CASSLVFRASGGADTQYF.

The rearrangement links TRBV15 to TRBJ2-3; no firm D call. The CDR3 spans 15 residues. The germline CDR1 and CDR2 sequences are LNHNV and YYDKDF (reference sequence). V lost 5 bases and J lost 2, with 14 bases in between. CDR3 DNA: TGTGCCACCAGCGTAGACTCACACCACACAGATACGCAGTATTTT. This gives the protein CATSVDSHHTDTQYF.

The rearrangement uses TRBV11-2 and TRBJ2-1; D gene uncertain. CDR1 is SGHAT, CDR2 FQNNGV, per germline. Trimming removed 6 bases at V and 8 bases at J, with 8 bases between. The CDR3 loop spans 11 amino acids. The CDR3: CASSSYDEQFF. The DNA for the CDR3 is TGTGCCAGCAGTAGTTATGATGAGCAGTTCTTC.

The chain uses TRBV4-1 and TRBJ1-1; no definite D call. The CDR3 runs to 15 residues. The germline V gene has CDR1 MGHRA and CDR2 YSYEKL. V was pared by 0 bases and J by 3 bases, with 11 bases between. CDR3 nucleotide sequence: TGCGCCAGCAGCCAAGATCCCCCTGCGGACACTGAAGCTTTCTTT. It yields the protein CASSQDPPADTEAFF.